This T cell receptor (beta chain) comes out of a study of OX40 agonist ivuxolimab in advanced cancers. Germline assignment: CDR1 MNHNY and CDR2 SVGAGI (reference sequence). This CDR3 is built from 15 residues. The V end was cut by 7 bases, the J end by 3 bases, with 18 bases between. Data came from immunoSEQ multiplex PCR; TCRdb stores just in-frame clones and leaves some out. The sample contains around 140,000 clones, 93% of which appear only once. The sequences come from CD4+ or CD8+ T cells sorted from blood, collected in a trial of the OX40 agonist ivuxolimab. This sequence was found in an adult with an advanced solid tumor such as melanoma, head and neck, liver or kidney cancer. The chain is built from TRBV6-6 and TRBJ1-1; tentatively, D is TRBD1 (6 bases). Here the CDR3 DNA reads TGTGCCAGCACCGTCGCCTTAAACAGGGACACTGAAGCTTTCTTT. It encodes CASTVALNRDTEAFF.